These 21 T cell receptor beta chains came from one sample sequenced in a study of T-cell reconstitution after alpha-beta-depleted transplantation in children. As it was prepared, the TCRbeta library received unique molecular identifiers. TCRdb reanalysed the PCR reads using MiXCR and keeps one entry per CDR3 protein. The sample lists hundreds of thousands of distinct CDR3 sequences; about 15% were seen once. The specimen was PBMCs, mostly from graft donor cells, collected 360 days after TCRalphabeta/CD19-depleted stem cell transplant. These receptors all come from a male patient younger than 18 who had a stem cell transplant for acute lymphoblastic leukemia, so the T cells may come from the graft donor.

This clonotype was recorded once. V usage is TRBV19 and J usage is TRBJ2-1, with unresolved D. Germline CDR1 LNHDA, CDR2 SQIVND (reference sequence). This CDR3 region has 14 residues. V lost 3 bases and J lost 0, with 6 bases in between. This chain's CDR3 is CASSIKASYNEQFF. The CDR3 DNA follows: TGTGCCAGTAGTATTAAGGCCTCCTACAATGAGCAGTTCTTC.

The chain links TRBV5-3 to TRBJ2-1; D may be TRBD1 or TRBD2 (5 bases each). TRBV5-3 belongs to the ORF category, with a function that is uncertain. The ends were cut back, 6 bases at V and 6 bases at J, with 19 bases in the middle. The CDR3 extends over 15 amino acids. Here the CDR3 reads CARMVGAPYFNEQFF. The CDR3 DNA reads TGTGCCAGAATGGTCGGGGCCCCGTATTTCAATGAGCAGTTCTTC.

In this sample, this clonotype turned up many times. This sequence joins TRBV12-3 or TRBV12-4 and TRBJ2-5, with D possibly matching TRBD2 (6 bases). V was clipped by 2 bases and J by 2 bases, with 9 bases between them. The CDR3 is 14 amino acids. The CDR3 sequence: CASSLSSGQETQYF. The CDR3, as DNA: TGTGCCAGCAGTTTATCGAGCGGGCAAGAGACCCAGTACTTC.

This clonotype was recorded a few times. The rearrangement links TRBV6-5 to TRBJ2-7; 7 bases are shared with TRBD2. The CDR3 sequence is 15 residues long. Germline V lookup: CDR1 MNHEY, CDR2 SVGAGI. After removal of 5 bases from V and 1 base from J, the junction contained 8 bases not matched to a gene. CDR3 in amino acids: CASSDSGVSSYEQYF. CDR3 coding DNA: TGTGCCAGCAGTGACAGCGGGGTTAGTTCCTACGAGCAGTACTTC.

Here the CDR3 DNA reads TGTGCCAGCAGCCAAGACTCGTCTCGGGCCTACTACGAGCAGTACTTC. It translates to CASSQDSSRAYYEQYF. This rearrangement joins TRBV3-1 to TRBJ2-7, with unresolved D. The CDR3 is made up of 16 amino acids. Germline-derived CDR1 and CDR2 are LGHDT and YNNKEL (reference sequence). The V end lost 0 bases, the J end lost 3 bases, and 15 bases lay between the germline ends.

The rearrangement uses TRBV7-8 and TRBJ2-3; the match to TRBD1 covers 7 bases. V shed 1 base and J 2 bases; nucleotides not matched to a gene: 3. In germline, CDR1 is SGHVS, CDR2 FQNEAQ. The CDR3 has 15 residues. CDR3 in amino acids: CASSLDTGATDTQYF. In DNA form, the CDR3 reads TGTGCCAGCAGCTTAGATACAGGGGCCACAGATACGCAGTATTTT.

The CDR3 DNA reads as TGTGCCAGCAGCTCGAAGGCTGGGGGATGGGCTTGGTATGAGCAGTTCTTC. It is translated as CASSSKAGGWAWYEQFF. The J gene is TRBJ2-1, the V gene TRBV11-2, with D possibly called TRBD1 or TRBD2 (5 bases each). Germline-derived CDR1 and CDR2 are SGHAT and FQNNGV. The CDR3 spans 17 residues. V lost 4 bases to trimming and J lost 8 bases, with 24 bases between them.

V usage is TRBV5-1 and J usage is TRBJ2-1; maybe TRBD2 (6 bases). Trimming removed 7 bases from V and 3 bases from J, with 14 bases in between. Germline V CDR1 and CDR2: SGHRS, YFSETQ. The CDR3 extends over 14 amino acids. For the CDR3, the DNA is TGCGCCAGCCAAACCGGGGAGGACTACAATGAGCAGTTCTTC. It specifies CASQTGEDYNEQFF.

V usage is TRBV2 and J usage is TRBJ1-1; 8 bases agree with TRBD1. Germline V gives CDR1 SNHLY, CDR2 FYNNEI. The CDR3 is 11 residues long. Trimming cost V 4 bases and J 11 bases; bases outside gene matches: 3. As DNA, the CDR3 is TGTGCCAGCAGTGCAGGGGGCCAGGCTTTCTTT. Protein sequence: CASSAGGQAFF.

In this sample, this clonotype turned up a few times. The chain is built from TRBV29-1 and TRBJ2-7; TRBD2 might be the D (6 bases). Germline V gives CDR1 SQVTM, CDR2 ANQGSEA. The CDR3 runs to 14 residues. The V and J ends lost 3 bases and 0 bases respectively, with 12 bases between them. Written as DNA, the CDR3 is TGCAGCGTTGAGGAGGGCGGCAGCTCCTACGAGCAGTACTTC. As protein: CSVEEGGSSYEQYF.

The rearrangement uses TRBV5-1 and TRBJ2-7; no definite D call. Germline V gives CDR1 SGHRS, CDR2 YFSETQ. This CDR3 is 15 amino acids long. V dropped 0 bases and J dropped 6 bases, with 16 bases sitting between them. The DNA for the CDR3 is TGCGCCAGCAGCTTGGTGCTCCCCACCCCGTCCGAGCAGTACTTC. It yields the protein CASSLVLPTPSEQYF.

The rearrangement uses TRBV2 and TRBJ1-5; D unclear. The germline V gene encodes CDR1 SNHLY and CDR2 FYNNEI. The germline V and J ends were trimmed by 11 bases and 3 bases, with 17 bases remaining between them. The CDR3 sequence is 14 residues long. DNA of the CDR3: TGTGCCCGTGGAGGGTTGGAGACCAATCAGCCCCAGCATTTT. This encodes CARGGLETNQPQHF. The variable domain in full, with the rest retrieved from reference TRBV2 and TRBJ1-5, is EPEVTQTPSHQVTQMGQEVILRCVPISNHLYFYWYRQILGQKVEFLVSFYNNEISEKSEIFDDQFSVERPDGSNFTLKIRSTKLEDSAMYFCARGGLETNQPQHFGDGTRLSIL.

The gene calls are TRBV7-6 and TRBJ1-2; TRBD1 agrees at 7 bases. V trimming: 0 bases; J trimming: 3 bases; junction bases outside the gene matches: 4. The CDR3 has 15 residues. In germline, CDR1 is SGHVS, CDR2 FNYEAQ. The CDR3 spells CASSLAPGGDYGYTF. The CDR3 region has the DNA TGTGCCAGCAGCTTAGCCCCAGGGGGAGACTATGGCTACACCTTC.

V and J are TRBV15 and TRBJ2-7, with a weak D call TRBD2 (5 bases). CDR3 size: 14 residues. Germline assignment: CDR1 LNHNV and CDR2 YYDKDF (reference sequence). Trimming pared 5 bases from V and 3 bases from J, leaving 14 bases between. The DNA for the CDR3 is TGTGCCACCAGCCCCCTCGGGGTTTTCTACGAGCAGTACTTC. Amino acid sequence: CATSPLGVFYEQYF.

This clonotype was seen many times. V gene TRBV18 combines with J gene TRBJ2-1, with TRBD2 matching over 13 bases. CDR3 size: 14 residues. The V and J ends lost 8 bases and 7 bases, in that order; junction bases with no gene match: 5. The germline gives CDR1 KGHSH, CDR2 LQKENI. CDR3 sequence (DNA): TGTGCCAGCAGCCCGGGACTAGCGGGGAATGAGCAGTTCTTC. This translates into CASSPGLAGNEQFF. Full variable domain (outside the CDR3, taken from reference TRBV18 and TRBJ2-1): NAGVMQNPRHLVRRRGQEARLRCSPMKGHSHVYWYRQLPEEGLKFMVYLQKENIIDESGMPKERFSAEFPKEGPSILRIQQVVRGDSAAYFCASSPGLAGNEQFFGPGTRLTVL.

This clonotype turned up a few times. This chain connects TRBV10-3 to TRBJ2-7, with D hard to call. Germline assignment: CDR1 ENHRY and CDR2 SYGVKD. The CDR3 is made up of 13 amino acids. V dropped 1 base and J dropped 0 bases, with 4 bases sitting between them. The CDR3 spells CAISEYGSYEQYF. The CDR3, as DNA: TGTGCCATCAGTGAGTACGGCTCCTACGAGCAGTACTTC.

This chain uses TRBV12-3 or TRBV12-4 with TRBJ1-2, with a weak D call TRBD1 (5 bases). Trimming took off 3 bases at V and 8 bases at J, with 10 bases between the two ends. The CDR3 extends over 12 amino acids. CDR3 DNA: TGTGCCAGCAGTTTCCGGGGGAACGGCTACACCTTC. Protein sequence: CASSFRGNGYTF.

On this clonotype itself: An end of the junction does not agree with germline; a read error may underlie this. The chain couples TRBV5-1 to TRBJ2-7, with TRBD2 identical over 8 bases. Germline V gene sequence: CDR1 SGHRS, CDR2 YFSETQ. There are 17 residues in the CDR3. As DNA, the CDR3 is TGCGCCAGCAGCCTAGGACTAGCCGGAGCTGGGTCCTACGACCAGTACTTC. Amino acids: CASSLGLAGAGSYDQYF. Full variable domain (remainder filled in from reference TRBV5-1 and TRBJ2-7): KAGVTQTPRYLIKTRGQQVTLSCSPISGHRSVSWYQQTPGQGLQFLFEYFSETQRNKGNFPGRFSGRQFSNSRSEMNVSTLELGDSALYLCASSLGLAGAGSYDQYFGPGTRLTVT.

This sequence joins TRBV19 and TRBJ2-1, with D perhaps matching TRBD1 or TRBD2 (5 bases each). This CDR3 comprises 15 residues. Trimming stripped 3 bases from V and 13 bases from J, with 22 bases between. The germline V gene encodes CDR1 LNHDA and CDR2 SQIVND (reference sequence). The CDR3 DNA reads as TGTGCCAGTAGTATCATGCCTAGCTCTAAGAGGGGACAGTTCTTC. Translation: CASSIMPSSKRGQFF.

This clonotype occurred a few times. The chain employs TRBV7-6 and TRBJ1-2, with 9 bases identical to TRBD1. The V and J ends lost 3 bases and 3 bases, in that order; junction bases with no gene match: 17. The CDR3 is made up of 19 amino acids. The germline V gene has CDR1 SGHVS and CDR2 FNYEAQ. CDR3 nucleotide sequence: TGTGCCAGCAGCTTCAATGCGGGACAGGGCGACCCTAACGACTATGGCTACACCTTC. Amino acids: CASSFNAGQGDPNDYGYTF.

The chain carries TRBV20-1 and TRBJ2-1; 10 bases fit TRBD2. The germline CDR1 and CDR2 sequences are DFQATT and SNEGSKA (reference sequence). The CDR3 runs to 14 residues. Trimming at V came to 6 bases and at J to 3 bases, leaving 5 bases not matched to a gene. Written as DNA, the CDR3 is TGCAGTGCGGTAGCGGGAGGCCTCTACAATGAGCAGTTCTTC. Protein: CSAVAGGLYNEQFF.